Listed below are T cell receptor beta chains from one sample, sequenced in a study of early T cells in non-severe SARS-CoV-2 infection. TCRdb called the 5' RACE reads again in MiXCR, with one record for every CDR3 protein. The sample yields tens of thousands of distinct CDR3 sequences, 13% seen once. Source material: whole blood. Receptors originate from an adult who was a healthcare worker with PCR-confirmed SARS-CoV-2 infection or an uninfected control (not recorded which). Both conserved end residues are part of each CDR3. D genes are given only for firm matches. Clone size appears in some rows only: once, few, many, or a class for an expanded clone.

V	D	size	J	CDR3	DNA
TRBV19	-	-	TRBJ1-3	CASSIIPGGSGNTIYF	TGTGCCAGTAGTATTATTCCGGGAGGCTCTGGAAACACCATATATTTT
TRBV30	TRBD1	many	TRBJ1-1	CAWSAWDRETEAFF	TGTGCCTGGAGTGCCTGGGACAGGGAAACTGAAGCTTTCTTT
TRBV20-1	TRBD1	-	TRBJ2-5	CSAREGTGLETQYF	TGCAGTGCTAGAGAAGGGACAGGATTAGAGACCCAGTACTTC
TRBV20-1	-	-	TRBJ1-1	CSAGILNTEAFF	TGCAGTGCCGGGATCTTGAACACTGAAGCTTTCTTT
TRBV12-5	TRBD1	few	TRBJ1-1	CASGLFRTGGSWTEAFF	TGTGCTAGTGGTTTGTTTCGTACAGGGGGATCTTGGACTGAAGCTTTCTTT
TRBV7-2	-	few	TRBJ1-5	CASSLLENQPQHF	TGTGCCAGCAGCTTACTCGAAAATCAGCCCCAGCATTTT
TRBV7-2	-	-	TRBJ2-3	CASSSTGGRGRTDTQYF	TGTGCCAGCAGCTCCACCGGGGGGCGGGGGCGCACAGATACGCAGTATTTT
TRBV18	-	many	TRBJ2-1	CASSEGHNEQFF	TGTGCCAGCTCCGAAGGCCACAATGAGCAGTTCTTC
TRBV20-1	TRBD2	many	TRBJ2-3	CSAPLAEPRDTQYF	TGCAGTGCCCCACTAGCGGAGCCTAGAGATACGCAGTATTTT
TRBV20-1	TRBD1	few	TRBJ2-7	CSARDWAGTGTYEQYF	TGCAGTGCTAGAGATTGGGCCGGGACAGGAACCTACGAGCAGTACTTC
TRBV6-5	-	-	TRBJ2-1	CASSETTGNEQFF	TGTGCCAGCAGTGAGACTACAGGGAATGAGCAGTTCTTC
TRBV5-1	TRBD2	many	TRBJ2-3	CASSLYSGGTDTQYF	TGCGCCAGCAGCCTCTATAGCGGGGGCACAGATACGCAGTATTTT
TRBV7-9	TRBD1	-	TRBJ2-1	CASSWDRGTEQFF	TGTGCCAGCAGCTGGGACAGGGGGACTGAGCAGTTCTTC
TRBV2	-	few	TRBJ2-7	CASSARQAISSYEQYF	TGTGCCAGCAGTGCTAGGCAGGCGATAAGCTCCTACGAGCAGTACTTC
TRBV20-1	TRBD2	many	TRBJ2-7	CSAPRLQRGTSYEQYF	TGCAGTGCCCCCCGTCTGCAGCGGGGGACCTCCTACGAGCAGTACTTC
TRBV5-1	-	many	TRBJ2-3	CASSGVYQDTQYF	TGCGCCAGCAGCGGCGTGTACCAAGATACGCAGTATTTT
TRBV6-1	TRBD2	many	TRBJ2-7	CASSESGGEGPKQYF	TGTGCCAGCAGTGAATCCGGGGGGGAGGGCCCCAAGCAGTACTTC
TRBV7-2	-	-	TRBJ1-6	CASSERPVPGPLHF	TGTGCCAGCAGCGAACGGCCGGTCCCGGGGCCCCTCCACTTT
TRBV4-2	TRBD2	many	TRBJ2-1	CASSYRRLVSGGHNEQFF	TGTGCCAGCAGCTACAGAAGGCTGGTTAGCGGGGGCCACAATGAGCAGTTCTTC
TRBV27	TRBD2	-	TRBJ2-7	CASSTLAGNSYEQYF	TGTGCCAGCAGTACCCTAGCGGGCAACTCCTACGAGCAGTACTTC
TRBV7-2	-	many	TRBJ1-2	CASILARGYGYTF	TGTGCCAGCATCTTAGCGCGGGGTTATGGCTACACCTTC
TRBV7-9	-	once	TRBJ2-2	CASSLFGGPFTTGELFF	TGTGCCAGCAGCTTGTTTGGGGGACCTTTCACAACCGGGGAGCTGTTTTTT
TRBV5-4	TRBD1	many	TRBJ1-4	CASSSPGQGHEKLFF	TGTGCCAGCAGTTCCCCGGGACAGGGGCATGAAAAACTGTTTTTT
TRBV20-1	-	many	TRBJ2-1	CSARKPGVHPNNEQFF	TGCAGTGCTAGAAAGCCGGGAGTACACCCCAACAATGAGCAGTTCTTC
TRBV11-2	-	many	TRBJ1-6	CASSLSGWRDSPLHF	TGTGCCAGCAGCTTAAGTGGTTGGCGGGATTCACCCCTCCACTTT
TRBV7-2	-	many	TRBJ2-4	CASSPTGVDKNIQYF	TGTGCCAGCAGCCCCACGGGGGTTGACAAAAACATTCAGTACTTC
TRBV18	-	-	TRBJ1-2	CASSPAPGPQGF	TGTGCCAGCTCACCTGCTCCGGGACCTCAGGGCTTC
TRBV29-1	-	many	TRBJ2-5	CSVLGSQETQYF	TGCAGCGTTTTGGGATCCCAAGAGACCCAGTACTTC
TRBV11-1	-	-	TRBJ2-1	CASSLGLARSSYNEQFF	TGTGCCAGCAGCTTAGGTTTGGCCAGGAGCTCCTACAATGAGCAGTTCTTC
TRBV5-1	-	many	TRBJ1-1	CASTRGAENTEAFF	TGCGCCAGCACCCGCGGGGCAGAAAACACTGAAGCTTTCTTT
TRBV29-1	-	medium-sized	TRBJ1-2	CSVDFTGRGYTF	TGCAGCGTTGATTTTACAGGGCGCGGCTACACCTTC
TRBV3-1	-	-	TRBJ2-7	CASSQGGRVREQYF	TGTGCCAGCAGCCAAGGCGGCAGGGTTCGCGAGCAGTACTTC
TRBV29-1	-	-	TRBJ2-1	CSVRRFDEQFF	TGCAGCGTTCGAAGGTTTGATGAGCAGTTCTTC
TRBV3-1	-	many	TRBJ1-1	CASSQGTAEAFF	TGTGCCAGCAGCCAAGGTACTGCTGAAGCTTTCTTT
TRBV18	TRBD2	many	TRBJ2-7	CASSPREGPYEQYF	TGTGCCAGCTCACCAAGGGAGGGCCCCTACGAGCAGTACTTC
TRBV29-1	-	few	TRBJ1-6	CSVAFGRNSPLHF	TGCAGCGTTGCTTTTGGGAGAAATTCACCCCTCCACTTT
TRBV7-2	-	many	TRBJ2-5	CASSLETQYF	TGTGCCAGCAGCCTGGAGACCCAGTACTTC
TRBV21-1	-	many	TRBJ2-1	CASSKGLAGVYNEQFF	TGTGCCAGCAGCAAAGGGCTAGCGGGGGTCTACAATGAGCAGTTCTTC
TRBV27	-	many	TRBJ2-7	CASSLNRHLEQYF	TGTGCCAGCAGTTTAAATAGACATCTCGAGCAGTACTTC
TRBV7-2	-	few	TRBJ1-5	CASSLAFDSNSNQPQHF	TGTGCCAGCAGCTTAGCGTTCGACAGTAATAGCAATCAGCCCCAGCATTTT
TRBV7-2	-	many	TRBJ1-1	CASSLFKGWVDTEAFF	TGTGCCAGCAGCTTATTCAAGGGGTGGGTAGACACTGAAGCTTTCTTT
TRBV7-9	-	few	TRBJ2-1	CASSWDRSSYNEQFF	TGTGCCAGCAGCTGGGACCGGAGCTCCTACAATGAGCAGTTCTTC
TRBV2	TRBD1	many	TRBJ1-2	CASRTTGTSYGYTF	TGTGCCAGCAGAACGACAGGGACTTCTTATGGCTACACCTTC
TRBV20-1	-	many	TRBJ2-4	CSARTPVRGAKNIQYF	TGCAGTGCTAGAACACCCGTTCGAGGAGCCAAAAACATTCAGTACTTC
TRBV6-1	-	few	TRBJ2-7	CASSLHRDSYEQYF	TGTGCCAGCAGTCTACACAGAGACTCCTACGAGCAGTACTTC
TRBV29-1	-	-	TRBJ1-1	CSAERRDTEAFF	TGCAGCGCTGAGCGGCGAGACACTGAAGCTTTCTTT